This T cell receptor (beta chain) appears in the sequencing data of a study of STAT5B mutations in CD4+ large granular lymphocyte leukemia. Study details: Healthy donors showed HLA-associated enrichment of the CDR3 'QG' motif. Study-wide points: Top patient clones used TRBV06 genes more often: 8/27 versus 2/35 in controls.

The ends were cut back, 5 bases at V and 4 bases at J, with 6 bases in the middle. The germline gives CDR1 SGHVS, CDR2 FQNEAQ. This CDR3 region has 12 residues. A note on this clone: As yet, its antigen is unknown.

The repertoire was sequenced with immunoSEQ multiplex PCR; TCRdb's copy has only in-frame clones and lacks some. The sample has some 41,000 clones; around 85% are singletons. V and J are TRBV7-8 and TRBJ1-3; D call uncertain. The sample was CD4+ T cells from blood buffy coats. The receptor was isolated from a human donor in good health. CDR3 sequence (DNA): TGTGCCAGCAGCCCCCTGGGAAACACCATATATTTT. The encoded protein is CASSPLGNTIYF.